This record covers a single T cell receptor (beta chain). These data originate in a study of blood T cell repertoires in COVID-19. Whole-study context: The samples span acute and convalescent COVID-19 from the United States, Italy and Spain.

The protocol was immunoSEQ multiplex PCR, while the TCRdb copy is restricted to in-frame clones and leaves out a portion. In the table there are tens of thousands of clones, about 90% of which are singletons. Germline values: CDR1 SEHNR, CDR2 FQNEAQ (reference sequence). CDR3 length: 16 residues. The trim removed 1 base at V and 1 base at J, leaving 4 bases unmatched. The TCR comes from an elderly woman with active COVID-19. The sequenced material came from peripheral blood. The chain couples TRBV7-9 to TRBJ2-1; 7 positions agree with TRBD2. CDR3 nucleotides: TGTGCCAGCAGCTTAGGAGCGGGAATGTCCTACAATGAGCAGTTCTTC. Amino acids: CASSLGAGMSYNEQFF.